Presented here are 19 T cell receptor beta chains from one specimen sequenced in a study of cytomegalovirus exposure and HLA in healthy donors. Primers: 60 Vbeta forward and 13 Jbeta reverse. Using immunoSEQ multiplex PCR, the repertoire was profiled, and TCRdb retains in-frame clones only, with some absent. The sample gives approximately 140,000 clones, 65% to 85% of which show up once; around 7% is in the top ten. Sequenced material: PBMCs. These receptors all come from a woman in her forties in good health and CMV-seropositive.

The chain uses TRBV5-6 and TRBJ2-6, with 7 nucleotides matching TRBD1. From germline, CDR1 is SGHDT and CDR2 YYEEEE. V lost 2 bases, J lost 0 bases, and 5 bases stayed unmatched. The CDR3 is 17 amino acids. The CDR3 DNA reads as TGTGCCAGCAGCTTTCTATCAGGGGGCTCTGGGGCCAACGTCCTGACTTTC. It yields the protein CASSFLSGGSGANVLTF.

The chain recombines TRBV4-1 with TRBJ2-1; 10 positions match TRBD2. Germline CDR1 reads MGHRA; CDR2 reads YSYEKL. This CDR3 comprises 19 residues. Trimming cost V 0 bases and J 0 bases; bases outside gene matches: 8. CDR3 in amino acids: CASSQEGASGGSSYNEQFF. For the CDR3, the DNA is TGCGCCAGCAGCCAAGAAGGGGCTAGCGGGGGAAGCTCCTACAATGAGCAGTTCTTC.

The rearrangement links TRBV6-5 to TRBJ1-5, with TRBD1 matching 7 bases. The CDR3 has 15 residues. Germline CDR1 reads MNHEY; CDR2 reads SVGAGI. Germline trimming cut 6 bases from V and 3 bases from J; bases unmatched to any gene: 8. CDR3 loop: CASSPGTANNQPQHF. As DNA, the CDR3 is TGTGCCAGCAGCCCCGGGACAGCAAACAATCAGCCCCAGCATTTT.

This chain connects TRBV7-9 to TRBJ1-2; D may be TRBD1 (5 bases). CDR3 length equals 16 residues. V lost 1 base to trimming and J lost 1 base, with 13 bases between them. Germline CDR1 reads SEHNR; CDR2 reads FQNEAQ (reference sequence). The CDR3: CASSLVAQVFNYGYTF. CDR3 sequence (DNA): TGTGCCAGCAGCTTAGTCGCACAGGTGTTTAACTATGGCTACACCTTC.

The chain combines TRBV6-1 with TRBJ2-1, with D uncertain. Trimming took off 6 bases at V and 9 bases at J, with 12 bases between the two ends. The CDR3 consists of 12 residues. Germline-derived CDR1 and CDR2 are MNHNS and SASEGT. The DNA for the CDR3 is TGTGCCAGCAGGATAAACTCTCCTGAGCAGTTCTTC. It is translated as CASRINSPEQFF.

Only one count was recorded for this clone. The chain is built from TRBV5-1 and TRBJ1-1, with D tentatively TRBD1 (5 bases). The V gene lost 2 bases and the J gene lost 4 bases, with 9 bases spanning the gap. In germline, CDR1 is SGHRS, CDR2 YFSETQ. This CDR3 contains 13 residues. The CDR3 DNA follows: TGCGCCAGCAGCTTTTCAGGGTTCACTGAAGCTTTCTTT. Its protein is CASSFSGFTEAFF.

V usage is TRBV6-1 and J usage is TRBJ1-2; maybe TRBD1 (5 bases). Germline CDR1 is MNHNS and CDR2 is SASEGT. The CDR3 sequence is 13 residues long. Trimming pared 1 base from V and 9 bases from J, leaving 12 bases between. The CDR3 spells CASSEGEGSRYTF. The CDR3 DNA follows: TGTGCCAGCAGTGAAGGGGAGGGGAGCCGCTACACCTTC.

The CDR3 spells CASSLATFGLAAYNEQFF. The CDR3 coding sequence is TGTGCCAGCAGCTTGGCTACTTTTGGACTAGCGGCCTACAATGAGCAGTTCTTC. The chain uses TRBV5-6 and TRBJ2-1, with TRBD2 matching 10 bases. In germline, CDR1 is SGHDT, CDR2 YYEEEE. The CDR3 totals 18 residues. V lost 0 bases to trimming and J lost 2 bases; unmatched junction nucleotides: 8.

The chain uses TRBV10-3 and TRBJ2-5; D is perhaps TRBD2 (5 bases). Germline CDR1 is ENHRY and CDR2 is SYGVKD. V lost 4 bases and J lost 0, with 9 bases in between. The CDR3 is made up of 14 amino acids. CDR3 in DNA: TGTGCCATCAGTGGGCGGAGGTACCAAGAGACCCAGTACTTC. Amino acids: CAISGRRYQETQYF.

The rearrangement links TRBV11-3 to TRBJ2-7; maybe TRBD1 (5 bases). CDR3 length: 13 amino acids. The V end lost 0 bases, the J end lost 6 bases, and 9 bases lay between the germline ends. Germline lookup yields CDR1 SGHNT and CDR2 YENEEA. CDR3 DNA sequence: TGTGCCAGCAGCTTAGATCAAGGGGTCGAGCAGTACTTC. The encoded protein is CASSLDQGVEQYF.

This chain uses TRBV27 with TRBJ2-1, with a possible D match to TRBD1 (5 bases). CDR3 length: 15 amino acids. Deletions cut 4 bases from V and 0 bases from J, with 10 bases between. Germline-derived CDR1 and CDR2 are MNHEY and SMNVEV (reference sequence). For the CDR3, the DNA is TGTGCCAGCAGTTCGACAGCAGCCTCCTACAATGAGCAGTTCTTC. It yields the protein CASSSTAASYNEQFF.

The rearrangement joins TRBV5-4 to TRBJ2-6; TRBD1 might be the D (7 bases). Trimming removed 7 bases at V and 1 base at J, with 18 bases between. Looked up from germline, CDR1 is SGHNT and CDR2 is YYREEE (reference sequence). The CDR3 runs 17 residues. CDR3 region: CASGGDRVYSGANVLTF. CDR3 nucleotide sequence: TGTGCCAGCGGAGGGGACAGAGTCTATTCTGGGGCCAACGTCCTGACTTTC.

The rearrangement uses TRBV2 and TRBJ1-4, with D possibly TRBD1 on 6 matching bases. Germline V lookup: CDR1 SNHLY, CDR2 FYNNEI. The CDR3 is made up of 13 amino acids. V lost 7 bases and J 7 bases, leaving 13 bases between the germline ends. CDR3 amino acids: CASNQGSGEKLFF. The CDR3 DNA sequence: TGTGCCAGCAACCAGGGGAGCGGTGAAAAACTGTTTTTT.

The chain uses TRBV27 and TRBJ1-2; a possible D gene is TRBD1 (5 bases). The CDR3 loop spans 15 amino acids. The germline V gene encodes CDR1 MNHEY and CDR2 SMNVEV (reference sequence). V was trimmed by 2 bases and J by 0 bases, leaving 10 bases between them. CDR3 DNA: TGTGCCAGCAGTTTAAAAGGACAAACTAACTATGGCTACACCTTC. The encoded protein is CASSLKGQTNYGYTF.

The chain joins TRBV6-1 to TRBJ2-2; 7 bases align to TRBD2. V lost 3 bases to trimming and J lost 4 bases; unmatched junction nucleotides: 14. The CDR3 totals 18 residues. CDR1 is MNHNS and CDR2 is SASEGT in the germline V gene. This CDR3 is CASSDLSRGVGGTGELFF. The DNA of the CDR3 is TGTGCCAGCAGTGATCTGAGTCGGGGGGTCGGGGGCACCGGGGAGCTGTTTTTT.

The chain combines TRBV2 with TRBJ2-5, with 13 bases aligning to TRBD2. The CDR3 contains 18 residues. The germline gives CDR1 SNHLY, CDR2 FYNNEI. The V segment lost 8 bases and the J segment 4 bases; nucleotides outside the gene matches: 16. Here the CDR3 reads CASRAKLAGGLPGETQYF. CDR3 DNA: TGTGCCAGCCGAGCTAAACTAGCGGGGGGGCTCCCGGGAGAGACCCAGTACTTC.

The chain is built from TRBV6-5 and TRBJ1-2, with TRBD1 matching over 9 bases. The trim removed 4 bases at V and 6 bases at J, leaving 6 bases unmatched. There are 14 residues in the CDR3. Germline lookup yields CDR1 MNHEY and CDR2 SVGAGI. DNA of the CDR3: TGTGCCAGCAGTTTAACCGGGACAGGGAATGGCTACACCTTC. This codes for CASSLTGTGNGYTF.

This chain joins TRBV5-1 and TRBJ2-5, with 8 bases matching TRBD1. With 7 bases clipped from V and 1 base from J, the junction kept 12 bases outside the gene matches. Germline loops: CDR1 SGHRS, CDR2 YFSETQ. The CDR3 spans 16 residues. CDR3: CASGRQGLRGQETQYF. CDR3 bases: TGCGCCAGCGGAAGACAGGGGCTCAGGGGCCAAGAGACCCAGTACTTC.

In its sample, this clone was seen once. The chain couples TRBV18 to TRBJ2-2; no clear D. CDR1 and CDR2 from the germline V gene are KGHSH and LQKENI. This CDR3 is 14 amino acids long. V lost 3 bases to trimming and J lost 3 bases, with 8 bases between them. CDR3 sequence reads: CASSPRRDTGELFF. As DNA, the CDR3 is TGTGCCAGCTCACCGCGTCGGGACACCGGGGAGCTGTTTTTT.